This record looks at one TCR beta chain sequence and its context. J was trimmed by 2 bases and V by 4 bases; bases with no gene match: 3. This CDR3 comprises 14 residues. Per the germline V gene, CDR1 is SGHDT and CDR2 is YYEEEE. The sample originates from a study of cytomegalovirus exposure and HLA in healthy donors. The PCR was carried out with 60 Vbeta primers and 13 Jbeta primers. Sequencing was performed with immunoSEQ multiplex PCR; in TCRdb, only in-frame clones are kept and a portion is missing. The sample table includes approximately 120,000 clones. The gene calls are TRBV5-6 and TRBJ1-5, with TRBD1 identical over 7 bases. The source material was PBMCs. The TCR was taken from a man between 40 and 49 years old in good health and CMV-seronegative. CDR3 coding DNA: TGTGCCAGCAGCCGGACAGGAGGCAATCAGCCCCAGCATTTT. Protein product: CASSRTGGNQPQHF. The full variable domain, its missing parts supplied by reference TRBV5-6 and TRBJ1-5, is DAGVTQSPTHLIKTRGQQVTLRCSPKSGHDTVSWYQQALGQGPQFIFQYYEEEERQRGNFPDRFSGHQFPNYSSELNVNALLLGDSALYLCASSRTGGNQPQHFGDGTRLSIL.